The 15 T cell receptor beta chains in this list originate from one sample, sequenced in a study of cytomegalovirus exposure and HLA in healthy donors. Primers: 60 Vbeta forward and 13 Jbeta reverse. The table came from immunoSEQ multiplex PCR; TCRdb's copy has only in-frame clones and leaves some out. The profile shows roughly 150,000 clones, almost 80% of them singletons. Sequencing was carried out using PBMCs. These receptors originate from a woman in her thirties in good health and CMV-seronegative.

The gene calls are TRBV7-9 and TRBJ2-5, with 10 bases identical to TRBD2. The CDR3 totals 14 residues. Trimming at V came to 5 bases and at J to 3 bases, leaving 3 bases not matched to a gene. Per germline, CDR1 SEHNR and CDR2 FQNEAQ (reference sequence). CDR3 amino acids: CASSQTSGEETQYF. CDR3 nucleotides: TGTGCCAGCAGCCAAACTAGCGGGGAAGAGACCCAGTACTTC.

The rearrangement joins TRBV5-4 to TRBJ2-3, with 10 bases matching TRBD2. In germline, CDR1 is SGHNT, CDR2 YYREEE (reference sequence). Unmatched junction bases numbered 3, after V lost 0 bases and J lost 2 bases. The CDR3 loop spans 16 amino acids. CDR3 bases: TGTGCCAGCAGCTTGGTTAGCGGGGGGACCACAGATACGCAGTATTTT. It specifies CASSLVSGGTTDTQYF.

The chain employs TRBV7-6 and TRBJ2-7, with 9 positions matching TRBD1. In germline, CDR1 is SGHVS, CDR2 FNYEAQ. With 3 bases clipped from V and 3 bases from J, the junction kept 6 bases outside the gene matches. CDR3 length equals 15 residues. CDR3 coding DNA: TGTGCCAGCAGCTTGGATACAGGGGGCATCTACGAGCAGTACTTC. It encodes CASSLDTGGIYEQYF.

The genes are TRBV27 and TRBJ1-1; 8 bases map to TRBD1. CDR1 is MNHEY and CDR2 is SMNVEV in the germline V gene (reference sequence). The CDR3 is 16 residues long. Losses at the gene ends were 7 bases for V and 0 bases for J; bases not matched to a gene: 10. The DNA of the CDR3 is TGTGCCAGCACTTTCCAGACAGGGGCCCTGAACACTGAAGCTTTCTTT. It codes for CASTFQTGALNTEAFF.

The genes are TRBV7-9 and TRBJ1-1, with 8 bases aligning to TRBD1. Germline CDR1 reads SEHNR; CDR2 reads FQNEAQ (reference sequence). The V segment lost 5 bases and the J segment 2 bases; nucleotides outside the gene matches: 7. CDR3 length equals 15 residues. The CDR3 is CASSPGDRRNTEAFF. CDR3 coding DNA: TGTGCCAGCAGCCCCGGGGACAGGAGAAACACTGAAGCTTTCTTT.

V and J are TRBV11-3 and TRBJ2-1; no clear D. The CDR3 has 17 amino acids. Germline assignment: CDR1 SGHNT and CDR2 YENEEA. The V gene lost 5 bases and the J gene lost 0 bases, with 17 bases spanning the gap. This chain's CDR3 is CASSHSPMAVSYNEQFF. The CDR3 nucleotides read TGTGCCAGCAGCCACTCCCCTATGGCGGTCTCCTACAATGAGCAGTTCTTC.

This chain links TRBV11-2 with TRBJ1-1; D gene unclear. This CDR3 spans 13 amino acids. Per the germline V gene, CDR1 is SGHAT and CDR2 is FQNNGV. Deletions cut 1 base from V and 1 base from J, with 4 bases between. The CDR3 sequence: CASSLAQNTEAFF. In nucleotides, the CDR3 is TGTGCCAGCAGCTTAGCCCAGAACACTGAAGCTTTCTTT.

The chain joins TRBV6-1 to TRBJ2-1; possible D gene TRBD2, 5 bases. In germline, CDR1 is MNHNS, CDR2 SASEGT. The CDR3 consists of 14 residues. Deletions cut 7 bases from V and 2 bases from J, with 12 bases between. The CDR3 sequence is CASTVDGAYNEQFF. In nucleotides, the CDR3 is TGTGCCAGCACCGTCGACGGGGCCTACAATGAGCAGTTCTTC.

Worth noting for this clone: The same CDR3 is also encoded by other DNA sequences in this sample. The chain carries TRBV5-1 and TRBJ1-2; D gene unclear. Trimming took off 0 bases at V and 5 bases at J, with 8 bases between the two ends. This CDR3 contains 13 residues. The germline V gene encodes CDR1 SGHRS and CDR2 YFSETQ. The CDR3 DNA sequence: TGCGCCAGCAGCTTGGATCGAGATTATGGCTACACCTTC. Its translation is CASSLDRDYGYTF.

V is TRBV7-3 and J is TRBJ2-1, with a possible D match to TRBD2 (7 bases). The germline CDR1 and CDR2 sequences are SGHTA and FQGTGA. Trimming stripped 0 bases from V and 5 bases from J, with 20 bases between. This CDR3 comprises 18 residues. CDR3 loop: CASSLTLVPKGGDNEQFF. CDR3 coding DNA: TGTGCCAGCAGCTTAACCCTAGTACCCAAAGGGGGGGACAATGAGCAGTTCTTC. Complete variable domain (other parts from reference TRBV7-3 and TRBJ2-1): GAGVSQTPSNKVTEKGKYVELRCDPISGHTALYWYRQSLGQGPEFLIYFQGTGAADDSGLPNDRFFAVRPEGSVSTLKIQRTERGDSAVYLCASSLTLVPKGGDNEQFFGPGTRLTVL.

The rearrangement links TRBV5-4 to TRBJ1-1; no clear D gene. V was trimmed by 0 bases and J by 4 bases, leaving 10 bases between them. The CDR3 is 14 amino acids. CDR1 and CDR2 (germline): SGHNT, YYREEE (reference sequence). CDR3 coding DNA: TGTGCCAGCAGCTTGGAGTCGAGGGTCACTGAAGCTTTCTTT. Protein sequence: CASSLESRVTEAFF. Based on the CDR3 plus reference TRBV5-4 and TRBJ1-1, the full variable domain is ETGVTQSPTHLIKTRGQQVTLRCSSQSGHNTVSWYQQALGQGPQFIFQYYREEENGRGNFPPRFSGLQFPNYSSELNVNALELDDSALYLCASSLESRVTEAFFGQGTRLTVV.

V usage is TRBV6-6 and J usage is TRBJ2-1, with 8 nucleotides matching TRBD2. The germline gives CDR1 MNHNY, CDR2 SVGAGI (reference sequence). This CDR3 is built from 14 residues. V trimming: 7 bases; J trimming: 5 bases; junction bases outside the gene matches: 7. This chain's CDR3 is CASKGSGVNNEQFF. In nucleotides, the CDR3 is TGTGCCAGCAAAGGTAGCGGGGTAAACAATGAGCAGTTCTTC.

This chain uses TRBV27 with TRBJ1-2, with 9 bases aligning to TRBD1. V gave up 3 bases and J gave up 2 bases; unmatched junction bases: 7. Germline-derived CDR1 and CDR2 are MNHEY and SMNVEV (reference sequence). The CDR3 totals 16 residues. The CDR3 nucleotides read TGTGCCAGCAGTTTGGGAACAGGGGGCCCAAACTATGGCTACACCTTC. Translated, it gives CASSLGTGGPNYGYTF.

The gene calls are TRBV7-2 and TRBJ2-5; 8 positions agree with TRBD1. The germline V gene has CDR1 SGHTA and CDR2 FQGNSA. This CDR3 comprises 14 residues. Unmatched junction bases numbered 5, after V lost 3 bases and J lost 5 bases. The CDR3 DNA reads TGTGCCAGCAGCTTCCCAGGGGGCGGGGAGACCCAGTACTTC. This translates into CASSFPGGGETQYF.

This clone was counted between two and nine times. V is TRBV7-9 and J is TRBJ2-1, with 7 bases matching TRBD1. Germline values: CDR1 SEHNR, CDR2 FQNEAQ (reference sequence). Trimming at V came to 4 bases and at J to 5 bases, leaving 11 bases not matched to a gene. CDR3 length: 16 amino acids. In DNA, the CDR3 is TGTGCCAGCAGCTACCGGGACAGCCTATGGGACAATGAGCAGTTCTTC. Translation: CASSYRDSLWDNEQFF.